A selection of T cell receptor beta chains follows, all from one sample in a study of T-cell reconstitution after alpha-beta-depleted transplantation in children. TCRdb reprocessed the PCR reads with MiXCR, giving one entry per CDR3 protein. The profile shows over 150,000 distinct CDR3 sequences, about 15% of them singletons. The source was PBMCs from the stem cell graft donor, collected from the stem cell graft. The origin of the receptors is a human donor who donated a stem cell graft to a child with acute lymphoblastic leukemia. Each CDR3 is given with its conserved first and last residue. Fields, in order: V gene, J gene, clone size, D gene, CDR3 DNA, CDR3 protein. D genes are given only for firm matches. Clone size is stated in some rows and not others, as once, few, many or a class when expanded.

v_call: TRBV30
j_call: TRBJ1-3
clone_size: .
d_call: .
cdr3_nt: TGTGCCTGGAGTGTGTCGGGAAACACCATATATTTT
cdr3_aa: CAWSVSGNTIYF

v_call: TRBV7-2
j_call: TRBJ2-1
clone_size: many
d_call: TRBD2
cdr3_nt: TGTGCCAGCAGCCAAAGCGGGATTTCCTACAATGAGCAGTTCTTC
cdr3_aa: CASSQSGISYNEQFF

v_call: TRBV7-9
j_call: TRBJ2-7
clone_size: many
d_call: TRBD2
cdr3_nt: TGTGCCAGCAGGGCCAGGCTAGCGGCTAACTACGAGCAGTACTTC
cdr3_aa: CASRARLAANYEQYF

v_call: TRBV11-3
j_call: TRBJ1-2
clone_size: .
d_call: .
cdr3_nt: TGTGCCAGCAGCTTAGGAACCACCTCCTATGGCTACACCTTC
cdr3_aa: CASSLGTTSYGYTF

v_call: TRBV7-9
j_call: TRBJ2-7
clone_size: many
d_call: .
cdr3_nt: TGTGCCAGCAGCGAGGTAACCTACGAGCAGTACTTC
cdr3_aa: CASSEVTYEQYF

v_call: TRBV6-1
j_call: TRBJ2-2
clone_size: few
d_call: .
cdr3_nt: TGTGCCAGCAGTGAAGCGGACTATGTCGGGGAGCTGTTTTTT
cdr3_aa: CASSEADYVGELFF

v_call: TRBV27
j_call: TRBJ1-4
clone_size: .
d_call: .
cdr3_nt: TGTGCCAGCAGTCTGGGACGGTTTAATGAAAAACTGTTTTTT
cdr3_aa: CASSLGRFNEKLFF

v_call: TRBV6-1
j_call: TRBJ2-3
clone_size: .
d_call: .
cdr3_nt: TGTGCCAGCAGTGAACTAGACAGTGGCACAGATACGCAGTATTTT
cdr3_aa: CASSELDSGTDTQYF

v_call: TRBV12-3/TRBV12-4
j_call: TRBJ2-2
clone_size: many
d_call: .
cdr3_nt: TGTGCCAGCAGTTTGGGCCTCGGGGAGCTGTTTTTT
cdr3_aa: CASSLGLGELFF

v_call: TRBV5-1
j_call: TRBJ1-1
clone_size: many
d_call: TRBD1
cdr3_nt: TGCGCCAGCAGCTCAGACCTGGGACAGGGGGATATGAACACTGAAGCTTTCTTT
cdr3_aa: CASSSDLGQGDMNTEAFF